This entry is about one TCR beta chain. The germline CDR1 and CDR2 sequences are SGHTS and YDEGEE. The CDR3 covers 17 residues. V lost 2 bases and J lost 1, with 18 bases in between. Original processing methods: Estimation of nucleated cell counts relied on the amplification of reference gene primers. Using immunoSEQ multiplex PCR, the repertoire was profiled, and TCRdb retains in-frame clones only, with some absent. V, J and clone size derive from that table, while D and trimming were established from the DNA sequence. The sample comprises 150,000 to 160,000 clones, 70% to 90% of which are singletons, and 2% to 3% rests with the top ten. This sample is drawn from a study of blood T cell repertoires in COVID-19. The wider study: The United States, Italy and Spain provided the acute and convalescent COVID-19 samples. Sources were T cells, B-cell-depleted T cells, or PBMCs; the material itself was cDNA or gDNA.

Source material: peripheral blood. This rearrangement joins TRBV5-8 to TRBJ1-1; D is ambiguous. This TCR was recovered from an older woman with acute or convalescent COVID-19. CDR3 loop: CASSFQLVWQANTEAFF. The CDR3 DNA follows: TGTGCCAGCAGCTTTCAACTAGTATGGCAGGCGAACACTGAAGCTTTCTTT.